A single sample gave rise to the 15 T cell receptor beta chains below, sequenced in a study of blood T cell repertoires in COVID-19 (TCRdb year 2020). The method was the immunoSEQ multiplex PCR assay. Here the immuneACCESS table is served through TCRdb, limited to in-frame sequences with V and J called. Missing clones are a known gap in these copies; in checked studies unresolved V genes cover under half, and the rest lacks a known reason. The sample table records about 73,000 clones; around 82% of these occur just once. Around 27% of the sample is held by the ten biggest clonotypes. The specimen sequenced was peripheral blood. The receptor set was obtained from a human donor in a cohort sampled during active COVID-19.

The rearrangement uses TRBV7-2 and TRBJ2-1, with TRBD2 matching 8 bases. The CDR3 has 13 residues. Germline CDR1 and CDR2: SGHTA and FQGNSA. Germline trimming cut 5 bases from V and 10 bases from J; bases unmatched to any gene: 7. The CDR3 is CASSGLAGLEQFF. CDR3 coding DNA: TGTGCCAGCAGCGGGTTAGCGGGGTTAGAGCAGTTCTTC.

V gene TRBV6-5 combines with J gene TRBJ2-7, with D maybe TRBD2 (5 bases). V lost 11 bases, J lost 2 bases, and 22 bases lay in between. Germline values: CDR1 MNHEY, CDR2 SVGAGI. The CDR3 consists of 15 residues. The CDR3 region is CACRGVIAPAYEQYF. In DNA form, the CDR3 reads TGTGCCTGTCGTGGGGTAATAGCGCCAGCCTACGAGCAGTACTTC.

This clone showed up just once. The gene calls are TRBV29-1 and TRBJ2-1, with D possibly TRBD1 on 6 matching bases. The CDR3 runs to 15 residues. V gave up 1 base and J gave up 4 bases, with 14 bases separating them. Germline V gene sequence: CDR1 SQVTM, CDR2 ANQGSEA. CDR3 DNA sequence: TGCAGCGTTGAAGGCGGGCAGGGGAGATACAATGAGCAGTTCTTC. Its protein is CSVEGGQGRYNEQFF.

The sample holds one count of this clone. This chain links TRBV15 with TRBJ2-3; weak D call: TRBD2 (6 bases). Germline V gene sequence: CDR1 LNHNV, CDR2 YYDKDF (reference sequence). Trimming stripped 5 bases from V and 2 bases from J, with 8 bases between. The CDR3 has 13 amino acids. The CDR3 bases are TGTGCCACCAGCCGGGGGTTCACAGATACGCAGTATTTT. It translates to CATSRGFTDTQYF.

V is TRBV7-2 and J is TRBJ2-2; a possible D gene is TRBD1 (5 bases). The CDR3 loop spans 18 amino acids. CDR1 and CDR2 (germline): SGHTA, FQGNSA. V was cut by 4 bases and J by 4 bases, with 22 bases left in between. CDR3 sequence: CASSSTLQVGHVTGELFF. The CDR3 DNA follows: TGTGCCAGCAGCTCCACACTCCAAGTCGGACACGTCACCGGGGAGCTGTTTTTT.

The chain employs TRBV6-1 and TRBJ2-1; TRBD1 might be the D (6 bases). Germline assignment: CDR1 MNHNS and CDR2 SASEGT. The V gene lost 0 bases and the J gene lost 6 bases, with 18 bases spanning the gap. The CDR3 is 17 amino acids. This CDR3 is CASSEALGQSRSNEQFF. The CDR3 coding sequence is TGTGCCAGCAGTGAAGCGCTAGGACAGTCGAGAAGCAATGAGCAGTTCTTC.

The J gene is TRBJ2-7, the V gene TRBV21-1; the table's D call, TRBD2, was not checked against the DNA. TRBV21-1 is recorded as a pseudogene. There are 22 residues in the CDR3. CDR3 nucleotide sequence: TGTGCCAGCAGCAAAGCGCTTTCCCGATCCACCACTTATCCGAGATCATCCTACGAGCAGTACTTC. Translation: CASSKALSRSTTYPRSSYEQYF.

Ten or more counts support this clone. V and J are TRBV4-1 and TRBJ2-7; TRBD2 agrees at 7 bases. The CDR3 totals 15 residues. CDR1 is MGHRA, CDR2 YSYEKL, per germline. J gave up 3 bases and V 1 base, and 6 bases lay outside the gene matches. CDR3 nucleotides: TGCGCCAGCAGCCAAGCTACGGGGGGACTCTACGAGCAGTACTTC. Its protein product is CASSQATGGLYEQYF.

The chain carries TRBV23-1 and TRBJ2-3; 9 bases are shared with TRBD1. TRBV23-1 is reported as an ORF; its role is uncertain. CDR3 length: 15 amino acids. J was trimmed by 3 bases and V by 6 bases; bases with no gene match: 7. This CDR3 is CASRSAGQGTDTQYF. For the CDR3, the DNA is TGCGCCAGCAGGAGTGCGGGACAGGGTACAGATACGCAGTATTTT.

This chain uses TRBV28 with TRBJ1-5, with D maybe TRBD1 (6 bases). V lost 3 bases and J lost 12, with 24 bases in between. Germline values: CDR1 MDHEN, CDR2 SYDVKM. The CDR3 sequence is 16 residues long. Here the CDR3 reads CASSFIGQGTSRLQHF. Written as DNA, the CDR3 is TGTGCCAGCAGTTTCATCGGCCAGGGGACCTCTAGGCTCCAGCATTTT. Based on the CDR3 plus reference TRBV28 and TRBJ1-5, the full variable domain is DVKVTQSSRYLVKRTGEKVFLECVQDMDHENMFWYRQDPGLGLRLIYFSYDVKMKEKGDIPEGYSVSREKKERFSLILESASTNQTSMYLCASSFIGQGTSRLQHFGDGTRLSIL.

The chain couples TRBV3-1 (or the pseudogene TRBV3-2) to TRBJ1-1; maybe TRBD1 (6 bases). Trimming took off 0 bases at V and 0 bases at J, with 8 bases between the two ends. The germline V gene has CDR1 LGHDT and CDR2 YNNKEL (reference sequence). CDR3 size: 15 residues. CDR3 region: CASSQDGQMNTEAFF. The CDR3 DNA is TGTGCCAGCAGCCAAGATGGACAGATGAACACTGAAGCTTTCTTT.

This clone was observed a single time. The chain uses TRBV9 and TRBJ1-4, with TRBD1 matching over 7 bases. V shed 4 bases and J 0 bases; nucleotides not matched to a gene: 6. CDR1 and CDR2 (germline): SGDLS, YYNGEE. This CDR3 has 16 amino acids. DNA of the CDR3: TGTGCCAGCAGCCCCGGACAGGTATCAACTAATGAAAAACTGTTTTTT. This codes for CASSPGQVSTNEKLFF.

In its sample, this clone was seen once. The chain uses TRBV5-5 and TRBJ1-6; D remains unclear. Germline V gene data show CDR1 as SGHKS and CDR2 as YYEKEE (reference sequence). This CDR3 comprises 16 residues. V shed 1 base and J shed 9 bases, with 17 bases lying between them. The CDR3 coding sequence is TGTGCCAGCAGCTTGTTCCCGGGAGGGAGGAGTTCACCCCTCCACTTT. Residues: CASSLFPGGRSSPLHF.

This clone was seen just once. The V gene is TRBV6-2 or TRBV6-3, the J gene TRBJ1-1; D is unresolved. CDR1 and CDR2 from the germline V gene are MNHEY and SVGEGT. The CDR3 length is 14 residues. Trimming stripped 4 bases from V and 3 bases from J, with 12 bases between. CDR3: CASSSPGIYTEAFF. CDR3 nucleotides: TGTGCCAGCAGTTCGCCCGGGATTTACACTGAAGCTTTCTTT.

The DNA of the CDR3 is TGTGCCAGCAGGCGACAGGGGGCGGACAATGAGCAGTTCTTC. This sequence encodes CASRRQGADNEQFF. The chain has TRBV3-1 (or the pseudogene TRBV3-2) and TRBJ2-1, with 10 bases identical to TRBD1. The germline V gene has CDR1 LGHDT and CDR2 YNNKEL (reference sequence). This CDR3 is built from 14 residues. The J segment lost 5 bases and the V segment lost 6 bases, leaving 4 bases of the junction unmatched.